Following are 25 T cell receptor beta chains from one sample sequenced in a study of blood T cell repertoires in COVID-19. Sequenced by immunoSEQ multiplex PCR; TCRdb stores in-frame clones only, minus some. The sample has 110,000 or so clones, more than 80% seen once. Source material: peripheral blood. All receptors come from a woman aged 60-75 years with COVID-19, enrolled during active disease.

A single count supports this clone. A read error is the likely source, as a far larger clone sits one nucleotide away. Other DNA sequences in this specimen translate into the identical CDR3. The chain recombines TRBV12-5 with TRBJ2-5, with D possibly being TRBD1 (8 bases). Deletions cut 11 bases from V and 2 bases from J, with 27 bases between. The CDR3 contains 17 residues. CDR1 is LGHNT, CDR2 FRNRAP, per germline. The CDR3 is CAWGLGGTGGEQETQYF. The CDR3 coding sequence is TGTGCTTGGGGTTTGGGGGGGACAGGTGGGGAACAAGAGACCCAGTACTTC.

This rearrangement joins TRBV2 to TRBJ1-4; unclear D gene. In germline, CDR1 is SNHLY, CDR2 FYNNEI. Trimming took off 5 bases at V and 0 bases at J, with 10 bases between the two ends. CDR3 size: 15 residues. The CDR3 loop is CASSRRFATNEKLFF. The CDR3 DNA is TGTGCCAGCAGTCGGAGATTTGCAACTAATGAAAAACTGTTTTTT.

The chain combines TRBV2 with TRBJ1-5; 7 nucleotides match TRBD1. The CDR3 covers 17 residues. Germline values: CDR1 SNHLY, CDR2 FYNNEI. V was pared by 5 bases and J by 0 bases, with 10 bases of the junction left unmatched. The CDR3 region has the DNA TGTGCCAGCAGTCTAGGGACAGTAGTTTATAGCAATCAGCCCCAGCATTTT. Its translation: CASSLGTVVYSNQPQHF.

This sequence joins TRBV3-1 (or the pseudogene TRBV3-2) and TRBJ2-5, with 9 bases fitting TRBD2. With V trimmed by 0 bases and J by 3 bases, 8 bases remained unmatched. From germline, CDR1 is LGHDT and CDR2 YNNKEL (reference sequence). This CDR3 has 17 residues. The CDR3 loop reads CASSQDWSGGYKETQYF. CDR3 nucleotides: TGTGCCAGCAGCCAAGACTGGAGCGGGGGGTACAAAGAGACCCAGTACTTC.

The chain employs TRBV7-2 and TRBJ2-1; D is perhaps TRBD1 (6 bases). CDR1 is SGHTA, CDR2 FQGNSA, per germline. Trimming pared 6 bases from V and 7 bases from J, leaving 13 bases between. This CDR3 is built from 13 residues. CDR3 sequence: CASSFTGNNEQFF. DNA for the CDR3: TGTGCCAGCAGTTTCACAGGGAATAATGAGCAGTTCTTC.

For this clone: A read error may produce the germline difference seen at one junction end. This rearrangement joins TRBV18 to TRBJ1-3; 7 nucleotides align to TRBD1. CDR3 length equals 15 residues. In germline, CDR1 is KGHSH, CDR2 LQKENI. The CDR3 loop is CASTPATGTDDTIYF. DNA of the CDR3: TGTGCCAGCACACCGGCCACCGGGACAGATGACACCATATATTTT. The whole variable domain, filled in from reference TRBV18 and TRBJ1-3, reads NAGVMQNPRHLVRRRGQEARLRCSPMKGHSHVYWYRQLPEEGLKFMVYLQKENIIDESGMPKERFSAEFPKEGPSILRIQQVVRGDSAAYFCASTPATGTDDTIYFGEGSWLTVV.

The chain uses TRBV30 and TRBJ2-7; TRBD2 matches at 8 bases. CDR1 is GTSNPN, CDR2 SVGIG, per germline (reference sequence). This CDR3 has 12 residues. V was pared by 3 bases and J by 5 bases, with 3 bases of the junction left unmatched. The CDR3 DNA follows: TGTGCCTGGAGCGGGGGGGCGAACGAGCAGTACTTC. Amino acid sequence: CAWSGGANEQYF. Full variable domain (outside the CDR3, taken from reference TRBV30 and TRBJ2-7): SQTIHQWPATLVQPVGSPLSLECTVEGTSNPNLYWYRQAAGRGLQLLFYSVGIGQISSEVPQNLSASRPQDRQFILSSKKLLLSDSGFYLCAWSGGANEQYFGPGTRLTVT.

The chain has TRBV29-1 and TRBJ2-2, with 11 bases lining up with TRBD2. Germline V lookup: CDR1 SQVTM, CDR2 ANQGSEA. The CDR3 length is 12 residues. V lost 5 bases and J lost 9; bases outside the gene matches: 2. The CDR3 DNA sequence: TGCAGCGTTACTAGCGGGGGACGGGAGCTGTTTTTT. It specifies CSVTSGGRELFF.

This clone was seen a handful of times. The gene calls are TRBV24-1 and TRBJ2-2; 16 bases agree with TRBD2. CDR1 and CDR2 (germline): KGHDR, SFDVKD. The CDR3 spans 18 residues. The ends lost 4 bases at V and 6 bases at J; junction bases unmatched: 7. CDR3 bases: TGTGCCACCAGTGACCCGTCCGGGACTAGCGGGGGGGCCGGGGAGCTGTTTTTT. Its translation: CATSDPSGTSGGAGELFF.

The chain employs TRBV5-6 and TRBJ2-5; 7 nucleotides line up with TRBD1. The CDR3 sequence is 14 residues long. Trimming took 2 bases from V and 4 from J; bases not matched to a gene: 5. Germline CDR1 and CDR2: SGHDT and YYEEEE. CDR3 protein: CASSFTGVGETQYF. In DNA form, the CDR3 reads TGTGCCAGCAGCTTCACAGGGGTCGGAGAGACCCAGTACTTC.

This rearrangement joins TRBV21-1 to TRBJ1-2; the table's D call, TRBD1, has no DNA check behind it. TRBV21-1 is marked as a pseudogene. The CDR3 contains 18 residues. CDR3 DNA: TGTGCCAGCAGCAAAGAAGGGACGGACAGCTATATTAACTATGGCTACACCTTC. Translating gives CASSKEGTDSYINYGYTF.

The chain is built from TRBV7-9 and TRBJ1-2; D might be TRBD1 (5 bases). With 4 bases removed from V and 0 bases from J, the gap between germline ends came to 15 bases. The CDR3 totals 16 residues. CDR1 is SEHNR, CDR2 FQNEAQ, per germline (reference sequence). This CDR3 is CASSWRGPNANYGYTF. The CDR3 DNA reads TGTGCCAGCAGCTGGCGGGGCCCTAACGCTAACTATGGCTACACCTTC.

V is TRBV7-9 and J is TRBJ1-5; D might be TRBD1 (6 bases). The CDR3 runs to 13 residues. The V gene lost 8 bases and the J gene lost 9 bases, with 17 bases spanning the gap. In germline, CDR1 is SEHNR, CDR2 FQNEAQ (reference sequence). CDR3 sequence reads: CASSRDTESPQHF. The CDR3 DNA follows: TGTGCCAGCTCCCGGGACACCGAGTCGCCCCAGCATTTT.

The chain links TRBV19 to TRBJ1-6; TRBD1 aligns across 7 bases. CDR3 length equals 15 residues. After removal of 3 bases from V and 6 bases from J, the junction contained 5 bases not matched to a gene. Germline V CDR1 and CDR2: LNHDA, SQIVND (reference sequence). CDR3 amino acids: CASSIFGTVNSPLHF. The CDR3 nucleotides are TGTGCCAGTAGTATCTTCGGGACAGTTAATTCACCCCTCCACTTT.

The chain joins TRBV7-8 to TRBJ2-3; TRBD2 matches at 8 bases. There are 16 residues in the CDR3. V lost 5 bases, J lost 0 bases, and 7 bases stayed unmatched. Germline V lookup: CDR1 SGHVS, CDR2 FQNEAQ. CDR3 sequence (DNA): TGTGCCAGCAGCGCGGTTAGCGGGGCTAGCACAGATACGCAGTATTTT. Residues: CASSAVSGASTDTQYF.

The gene calls are TRBV5-1 and TRBJ1-1, with D perhaps TRBD1 (6 bases). The CDR3 contains 16 residues. The V and J ends lost 1 base and 1 base respectively, with 14 bases between them. Germline V gene sequence: CDR1 SGHRS, CDR2 YFSETQ. Written as DNA, the CDR3 is TGCGCCAGCAGCTTGTTTAACTCAGGGGCGAACACTGAAGCTTTCTTT. This encodes CASSLFNSGANTEAFF.

The chain carries TRBV3-1 (or the pseudogene TRBV3-2) and TRBJ2-2; 9 bases match TRBD2. V shed 3 bases, J shed 2 bases, and the junction held 10 bases outside the gene matches. This CDR3 contains 18 residues. The germline V gene has CDR1 LGHDT and CDR2 YNNKEL (reference sequence). CDR3 in amino acids: CASSQKILTSGNTGELFF. The CDR3, as DNA: TGTGCCAGCAGCCAGAAGATACTGACTAGCGGTAACACCGGGGAGCTGTTTTTT.

The table lists this clone with a count of one. The rearrangement links TRBV5-1 to TRBJ1-1; D gene uncertain. Germline V gene lookup returns CDR1 SGHRS and CDR2 YFSETQ. This CDR3 is built from 14 residues. The V gene lost 1 base and the J gene lost 0 bases, with 7 bases spanning the gap. This CDR3 is CASSLNRLNTEAFF. The CDR3, as DNA: TGCGCCAGCAGCTTGAACAGATTGAACACTGAAGCTTTCTTT.

The gene calls are TRBV5-1 and TRBJ2-7; no reliable D call. CDR3 length equals 11 residues. Trimming shortened V by 0 bases and J by 6 bases, and 4 bases separated the two germline ends. Germline CDR1 is SGHRS and CDR2 is YFSETQ. CDR3 DNA sequence: TGCGCCAGCAGCTTGGAGAGCGAGCAGTACTTC. It is translated as CASSLESEQYF. The variable domain in full, completed from reference TRBV5-1 and TRBJ2-7, reads KAGVTQTPRYLIKTRGQQVTLSCSPISGHRSVSWYQQTPGQGLQFLFEYFSETQRNKGNFPGRFSGRQFSNSRSEMNVSTLELGDSALYLCASSLESEQYFGPGTRLTVT.

The chain has TRBV7-9 and TRBJ1-1, with 7 bases lining up with TRBD1. Germline V gene sequence: CDR1 SEHNR, CDR2 FQNEAQ (reference sequence). The CDR3 extends over 14 amino acids. V gave up 6 bases and J gave up 6 bases; unmatched junction bases: 10. CDR3 region: CASRYDRATAEAFF. The CDR3 region has the DNA TGTGCCAGCAGATACGACAGGGCTACCGCTGAAGCTTTCTTT.

The chain uses TRBV18 and TRBJ1-2, with 12 positions matching TRBD1. CDR3 length equals 15 residues. V lost 3 bases and J lost 7; bases outside the gene matches: 6. The germline CDR1 and CDR2 sequences are KGHSH and LQKENI. CDR3 nucleotide sequence: TGTGCCAGCTCACCGGGACAGGGGGCGCTTAGTGGCTACACCTTC. Translated: CASSPGQGALSGYTF.

This chain links TRBV25-1 with TRBJ1-1, with no clear D. The V end lost 3 bases, the J end lost 5 bases, and 16 bases lay between the germline ends. Germline assignment: CDR1 MGHDK and CDR2 SYGVNS. CDR3 size: 15 residues. CDR3 loop: CASSDPGVGRTEAFF. CDR3 coding DNA: TGTGCCAGCAGTGACCCCGGGGTAGGTCGGACTGAAGCTTTCTTT.

This rearrangement joins TRBV6-1 to TRBJ2-7, with a tentative D call TRBD1 (6 bases). This CDR3 is built from 14 residues. V lost 2 bases and J lost 6, with 14 bases in between. CDR1 and CDR2 from the germline V gene are MNHNS and SASEGT. CDR3 nucleotides: TGTGCCAGCAGTGAACAGGGGAACCTCGGCGAGCAGTACTTC. Amino acid sequence: CASSEQGNLGEQYF.

This clone has just a few counts. The V and J genes are TRBV19 and TRBJ1-1, with 10 bases lining up with TRBD1. The ends lost 5 bases at V and 6 bases at J; junction bases unmatched: 6. The CDR3 extends over 14 amino acids. Germline values: CDR1 LNHDA, CDR2 SQIVND (reference sequence). CDR3 amino acids: CASSRQGARSEAFF. The CDR3 coding sequence is TGTGCCAGTAGTCGACAGGGGGCGCGATCTGAAGCTTTCTTT.

The chain employs TRBV7-6 and TRBJ2-5; D perhaps matches TRBD1 (6 bases). The V and J ends lost 5 bases and 2 bases respectively, with 15 bases between them. The germline gives CDR1 SGHVS, CDR2 FNYEAQ. The CDR3 covers 15 residues. CDR3 loop: CASSRSTGRQETQYF. The CDR3 DNA reads as TGTGCCAGCAGCCGGAGTACAGGGAGACAAGAGACCCAGTACTTC.